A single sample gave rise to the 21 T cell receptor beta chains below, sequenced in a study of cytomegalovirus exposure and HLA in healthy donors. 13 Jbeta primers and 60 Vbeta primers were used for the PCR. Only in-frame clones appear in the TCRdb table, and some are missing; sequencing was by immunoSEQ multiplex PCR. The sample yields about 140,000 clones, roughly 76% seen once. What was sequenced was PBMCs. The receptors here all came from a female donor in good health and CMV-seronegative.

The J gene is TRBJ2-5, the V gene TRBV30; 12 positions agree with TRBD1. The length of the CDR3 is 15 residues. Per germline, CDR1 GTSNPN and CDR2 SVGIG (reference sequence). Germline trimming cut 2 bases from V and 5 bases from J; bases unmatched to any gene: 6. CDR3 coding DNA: TGTGCCTGGAGTATGGGACAGGGGGCGGGGGAGACCCAGTACTTC. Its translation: CAWSMGQGAGETQYF. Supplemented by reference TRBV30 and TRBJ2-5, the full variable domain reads SQTIHQWPATLVQPVGSPLSLECTVEGTSNPNLYWYRQAAGRGLQLLFYSVGIGQISSEVPQNLSASRPQDRQFILSSKKLLLSDSGFYLCAWSMGQGAGETQYFGPGTRLLVL.

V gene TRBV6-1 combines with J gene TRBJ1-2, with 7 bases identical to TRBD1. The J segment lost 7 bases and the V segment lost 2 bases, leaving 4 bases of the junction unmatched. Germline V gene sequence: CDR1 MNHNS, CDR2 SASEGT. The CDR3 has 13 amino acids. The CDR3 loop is CASSERGPGGYTF. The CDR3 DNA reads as TGTGCCAGCAGTGAAAGGGGGCCGGGTGGCTACACCTTC.

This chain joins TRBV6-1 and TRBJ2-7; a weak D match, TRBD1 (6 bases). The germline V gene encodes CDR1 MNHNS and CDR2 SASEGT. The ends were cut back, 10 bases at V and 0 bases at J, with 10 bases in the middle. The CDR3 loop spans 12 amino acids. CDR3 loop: CATGQSSYEQYF. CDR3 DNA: TGTGCCACAGGACAGTCCTCCTACGAGCAGTACTTC.

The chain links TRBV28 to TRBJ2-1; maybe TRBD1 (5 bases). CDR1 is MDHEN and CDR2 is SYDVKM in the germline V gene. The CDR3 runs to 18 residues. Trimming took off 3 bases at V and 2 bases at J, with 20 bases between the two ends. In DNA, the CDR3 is TGTGCCAGCAGTTTTTTACTCTATCAGGGCTCCACCTACAATGAGCAGTTCTTC. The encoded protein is CASSFLLYQGSTYNEQFF. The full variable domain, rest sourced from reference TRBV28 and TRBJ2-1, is DVKVTQSSRYLVKRTGEKVFLECVQDMDHENMFWYRQDPGLGLRLIYFSYDVKMKEKGDIPEGYSVSREKKERFSLILESASTNQTSMYLCASSFLLYQGSTYNEQFFGPGTRLTVL.

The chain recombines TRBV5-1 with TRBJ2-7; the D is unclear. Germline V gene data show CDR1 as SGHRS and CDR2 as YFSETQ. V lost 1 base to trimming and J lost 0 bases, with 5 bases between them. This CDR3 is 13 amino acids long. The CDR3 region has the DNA TGCGCCAGCAGCTTGCGAGCCTCCTACGAGCAGTACTTC. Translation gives CASSLRASYEQYF.

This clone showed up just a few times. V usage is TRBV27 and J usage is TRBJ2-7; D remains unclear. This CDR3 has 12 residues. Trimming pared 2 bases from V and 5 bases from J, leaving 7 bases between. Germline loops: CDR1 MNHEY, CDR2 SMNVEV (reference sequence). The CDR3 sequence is CASSLNPDEQYF. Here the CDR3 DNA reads TGTGCCAGCAGTTTAAACCCGGACGAGCAGTACTTC.

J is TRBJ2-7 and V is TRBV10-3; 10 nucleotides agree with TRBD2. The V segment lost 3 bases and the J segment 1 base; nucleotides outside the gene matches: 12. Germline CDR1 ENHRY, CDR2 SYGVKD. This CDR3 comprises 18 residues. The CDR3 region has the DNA TGTGCCATCAGTGACCCTGGACTAGCGGAACCCGGATCCTACGAGCAGTACTTC. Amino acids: CAISDPGLAEPGSYEQYF.

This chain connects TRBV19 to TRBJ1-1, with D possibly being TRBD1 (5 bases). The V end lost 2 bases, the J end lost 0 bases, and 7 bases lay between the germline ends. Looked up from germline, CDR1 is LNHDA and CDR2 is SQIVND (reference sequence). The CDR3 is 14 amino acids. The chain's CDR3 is CASSISGMNTEAFF. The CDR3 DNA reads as TGTGCCAGTAGTATATCAGGGATGAACACTGAAGCTTTCTTT.

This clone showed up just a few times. The CDR3 sequence: CASSTGQNYGYTF. For the CDR3, the DNA is TGTGCCAGCAGCACGGGACAGAACTATGGCTACACCTTC. This chain connects TRBV6-6 to TRBJ1-2; TRBD1 matches at 7 bases. V lost 6 bases to trimming and J lost 2 bases; unmatched junction nucleotides: 3. There are 13 residues in the CDR3. The germline gives CDR1 MNHNY, CDR2 SVGAGI (reference sequence).

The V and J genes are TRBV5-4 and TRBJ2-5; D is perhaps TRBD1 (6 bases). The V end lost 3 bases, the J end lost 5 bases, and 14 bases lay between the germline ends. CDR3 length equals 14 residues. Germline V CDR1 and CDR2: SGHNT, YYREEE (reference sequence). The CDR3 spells CASSYPGEWETQYF. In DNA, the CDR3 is TGTGCCAGCAGCTACCCAGGGGAATGGGAGACCCAGTACTTC.

In nucleotides, the CDR3 is TGTGCCAGGGAGACAGGGGAGGTTTTTGGCTACACCTTC. It translates to CARETGEVFGYTF. The chain carries TRBV2 and TRBJ1-2; 8 bases fit TRBD1. Germline V gene sequence: CDR1 SNHLY, CDR2 FYNNEI. With V trimmed by 9 bases and J by 7 bases, 10 bases remained unmatched. The CDR3 contains 13 residues.

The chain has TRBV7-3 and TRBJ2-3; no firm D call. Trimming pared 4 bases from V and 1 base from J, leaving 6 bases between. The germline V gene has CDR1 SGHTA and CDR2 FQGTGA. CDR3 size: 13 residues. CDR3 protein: CASSSLGTDTQYF. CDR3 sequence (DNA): TGTGCCAGCAGCTCTCTAGGCACAGATACGCAGTATTTT.

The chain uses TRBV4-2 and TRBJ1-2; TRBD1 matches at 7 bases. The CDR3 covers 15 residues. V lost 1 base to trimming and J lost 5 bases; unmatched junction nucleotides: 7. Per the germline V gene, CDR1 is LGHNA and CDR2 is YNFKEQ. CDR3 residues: CASSQGPGQYYGYTF. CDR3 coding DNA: TGTGCCAGCAGCCAAGGACCGGGACAGTATTATGGCTACACCTTC.

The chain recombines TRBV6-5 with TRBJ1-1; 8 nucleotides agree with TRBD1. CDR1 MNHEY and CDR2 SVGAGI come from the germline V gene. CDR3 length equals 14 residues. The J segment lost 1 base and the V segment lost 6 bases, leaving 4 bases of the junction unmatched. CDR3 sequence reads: CASSTGTGNTEAFF. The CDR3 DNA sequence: TGTGCCAGCAGCACCGGGACAGGGAACACTGAAGCTTTCTTT.

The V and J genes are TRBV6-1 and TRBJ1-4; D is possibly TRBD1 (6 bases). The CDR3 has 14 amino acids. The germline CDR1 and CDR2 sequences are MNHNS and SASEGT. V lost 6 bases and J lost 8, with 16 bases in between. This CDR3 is CASRDRRIGEKLFF. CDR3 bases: TGTGCCAGCAGAGACAGGAGGATTGGAGAAAAACTGTTTTTT.

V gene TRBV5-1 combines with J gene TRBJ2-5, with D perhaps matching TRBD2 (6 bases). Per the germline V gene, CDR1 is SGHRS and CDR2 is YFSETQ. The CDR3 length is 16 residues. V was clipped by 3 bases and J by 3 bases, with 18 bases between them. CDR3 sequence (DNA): TGCGCCAGCAGCTCCCCCCGGGAGTCGCTGGAAGAGACCCAGTACTTC. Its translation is CASSSPRESLEETQYF.

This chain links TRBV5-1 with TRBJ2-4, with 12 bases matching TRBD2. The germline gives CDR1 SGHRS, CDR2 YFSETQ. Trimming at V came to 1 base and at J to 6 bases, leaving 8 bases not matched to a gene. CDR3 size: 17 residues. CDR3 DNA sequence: TGCGCCAGCAGCTTGAGACTAGCGGGGGAGATTGGAAACATTCAGTACTTC. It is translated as CASSLRLAGEIGNIQYF.

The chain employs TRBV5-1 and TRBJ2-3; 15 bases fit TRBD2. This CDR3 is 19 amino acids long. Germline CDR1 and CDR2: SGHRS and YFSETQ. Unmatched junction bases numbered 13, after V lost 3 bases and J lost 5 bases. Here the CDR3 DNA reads TGCGCCAGCAGCTCCGCTGAAGGACTAGCGGGAGGGTCGGGAGATACGCAGTATTTT. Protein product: CASSSAEGLAGGSGDTQYF. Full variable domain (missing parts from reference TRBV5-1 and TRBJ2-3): KAGVTQTPRYLIKTRGQQVTLSCSPISGHRSVSWYQQTPGQGLQFLFEYFSETQRNKGNFPGRFSGRQFSNSRSEMNVSTLELGDSALYLCASSSAEGLAGGSGDTQYFGPGTRLTVL.

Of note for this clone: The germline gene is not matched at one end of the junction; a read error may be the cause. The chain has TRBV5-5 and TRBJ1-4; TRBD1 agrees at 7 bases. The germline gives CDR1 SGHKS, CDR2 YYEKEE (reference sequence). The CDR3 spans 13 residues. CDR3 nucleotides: TGTGCCTGCAGCCCGGGACAGAGTGAAAAACTGTTTTTT. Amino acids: CACSPGQSEKLFF. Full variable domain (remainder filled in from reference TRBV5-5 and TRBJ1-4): DAGVTQSPTHLIKTRGQQVTLRCSPISGHKSVSWYQQVLGQGPQFIFQYYEKEERGRGNFPDRFSARQFPNYSSELNVNALLLGDSALYLCACSPGQSEKLFFGSGTQLSVL.

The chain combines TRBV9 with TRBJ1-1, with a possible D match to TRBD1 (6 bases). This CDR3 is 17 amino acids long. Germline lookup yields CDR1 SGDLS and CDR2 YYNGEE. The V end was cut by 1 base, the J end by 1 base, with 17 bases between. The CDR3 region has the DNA TGTGCCAGCAGCGTATCATGGACAGTAAATACGAACACTGAAGCTTTCTTT. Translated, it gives CASSVSWTVNTNTEAFF.

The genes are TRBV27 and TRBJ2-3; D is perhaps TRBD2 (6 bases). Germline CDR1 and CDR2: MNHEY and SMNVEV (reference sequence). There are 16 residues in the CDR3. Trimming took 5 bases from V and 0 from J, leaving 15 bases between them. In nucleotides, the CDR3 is TGTGCCAGCAGTCTCTATTCAGGGACTAGCACAGATACGCAGTATTTT. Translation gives CASSLYSGTSTDTQYF.